The entry below gives a single T cell receptor (beta chain) sequence along with its context. Its specificity is unknown. TCRdb ran MiXCR on the 5' RACE reads and lists one entry per CDR3 protein. Seen here are a few hundred thousand distinct CDR3 sequences, around 3.6% observed once, and the top ten hold less than 25%. This sample stems from a study of T cells after yellow fever vaccination. General observations from the study: Booster samples showed a return of most primary-vaccination clones (roughly 96% CD4, around 88% CD8).

CDR1 and CDR2 (germline): SEHNR, FQNEAQ (reference sequence). The V gene end was trimmed by 5 bases and the J gene end by 2 bases; junction bases not matched to a gene: 10. CDR3 length: 17 amino acids. The sequencing here drew on PBMCs, taken on the day of the yellow fever booster vaccination. The gene calls are TRBV7-9 and TRBJ2-1; 9 bases are shared with TRBD2. This clonotype originated in a man aged 18 to 29 who received the YFV17D yellow fever vaccine. The CDR3 DNA reads TGTGCCAGCAGCCCCAAGATGGCGGGGGGGCCCTACAATGAGCAGTTCTTC. As protein: CASSPKMAGGPYNEQFF. The full variable domain, with the rest looked up from reference TRBV7-9 and TRBJ2-1, is DTGVSQNPRHKITKRGQNVTFRCDPISEHNRLYWYRQTLGQGPEFLTYFQNEAQLEKSRLLSDRFSAERPKGSFSTLEIQRTEQGDSAMYLCASSPKMAGGPYNEQFFGPGTRLTVL.